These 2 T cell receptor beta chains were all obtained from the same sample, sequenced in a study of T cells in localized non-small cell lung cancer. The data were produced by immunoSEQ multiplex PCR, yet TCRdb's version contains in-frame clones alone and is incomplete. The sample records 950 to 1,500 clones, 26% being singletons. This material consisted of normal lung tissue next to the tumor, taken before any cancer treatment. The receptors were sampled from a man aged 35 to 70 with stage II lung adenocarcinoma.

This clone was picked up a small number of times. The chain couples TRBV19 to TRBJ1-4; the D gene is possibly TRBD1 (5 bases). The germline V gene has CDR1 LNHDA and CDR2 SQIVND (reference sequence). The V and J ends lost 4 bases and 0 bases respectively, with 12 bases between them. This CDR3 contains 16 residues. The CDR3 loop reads CASSTTDTPTNEKLFF. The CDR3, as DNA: TGTGCCAGTAGTACCACGGACACCCCAACTAATGAAAAACTGTTTTTT.

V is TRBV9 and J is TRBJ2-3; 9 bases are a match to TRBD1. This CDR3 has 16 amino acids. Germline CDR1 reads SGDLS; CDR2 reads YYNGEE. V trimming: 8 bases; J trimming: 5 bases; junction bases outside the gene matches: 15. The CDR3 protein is CASTRAGQGFGDTQYF. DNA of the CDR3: TGTGCCAGTACTCGGGCGGGACAGGGTTTTGGAGATACGCAGTATTTT.